This T cell receptor (beta chain) was recorded in a study of blood T cell repertoires in COVID-19. Overall study context: There were acute and convalescent COVID-19 samples, and they came from the United States, Italy and Spain. Sample material is recorded as cDNA or gDNA derived from T cells, B-cell-depleted T cells, or PBMCs.

As processed by the authors: Using reference gene primer amplification, nucleated cell counts were estimated. Here immunoSEQ multiplex PCR was the method, and the copy in TCRdb shows in-frame clones only, minus some. The V and J calls and the clone size are those of that table, but D and trimming were determined from the DNA. Here the sample spans more than 200,000 clones, roughly 90% being singletons. V lost 2 bases, J lost 8 bases, and 15 bases lay in between. The CDR3 spans 14 residues. Germline V gene lookup returns CDR1 MNHEY and CDR2 SVGAGI. The sequenced sample was peripheral blood. The V call is TRBV6-5, the J call TRBJ1-2, with TRBD1 as a possible D gene (6 bases). The sequence derives from a man between 65 and 79 years old with acute or convalescent COVID-19. CDR3 amino acids: CASSYTSGEYGYTF. CDR3 in DNA: TGTGCCAGCAGTTACACCTCAGGGGAGTACGGCTACACCTTC.